Listed below are T cell receptor beta chains from one sample, sequenced in a study of metastatic and nonmetastatic thyroid tumors. MiXCR was used by TCRdb to re-call the PCR reads. The data contain just under 9,500 clones, roughly a third of them singletons. The sample was adjacent normal tissue. Source of these receptors: a female donor with papillary thyroid cancer or a benign thyroid nodule (not recorded which). Some clones in this sample may be carry-over from other donors' samples. Each CDR3 is given with its conserved first and last residue. The D gene is left open where the match is weak. Size is stated for part of the rows, as once, few or many counts, or as a class when the clone is expanded.

V	size	D	J	CDR3	DNA
TRBV11-2	.	.	TRBJ2-7	CASRRTGTPSRGEQYF	TGTGCCAGCAGGAGAACCGGGACTCCTAGCCGGGGCGAGCAGTACTTC
TRBV27	.	TRBD1	TRBJ1-1	CASSTNPGQFNTEAFF	TGTGCCAGCAGTACTAATCCGGGACAGTTTAACACTGAAGCTTTCTTT
TRBV12-3/TRBV12-4	.	.	TRBJ2-1	CARRRRQGPISNEQFF	TGTGCCAGACGCCGACGCCAGGGGCCCATCTCCAATGAGCAGTTCTTC
TRBV27	.	TRBD1	TRBJ2-7	CASSGQGGGRDKLYEQYF	TGTGCCAGCAGTGGACAGGGTGGTGGGCGGGACAAATTATACGAGCAGTACTTC
TRBV12-5	few	.	TRBJ2-2	CASGSGLKAWELFF	TGTGCTAGTGGATCGGGACTGAAGGCCTGGGAGCTGTTTTTT
TRBV9	few	TRBD1	TRBJ1-1	CASSVTQGANTEAFF	TGTGCCAGCAGCGTTACACAGGGGGCGAACACTGAAGCTTTCTTT
TRBV2	.	.	TRBJ1-2	CASSEESWAGEDGYTF	TGTGCCAGCAGTGAAGAGTCTTGGGCAGGGGAGGATGGCTACACCTTC
TRBV29-1	few	.	TRBJ2-1	CSVDPGTTAEQFF	TGCAGCGTAGACCCCGGGACCACCGCCGAGCAGTTCTTC
TRBV2	.	TRBD1	TRBJ1-3	CASRTRTGAGHTIYF	TGTGCCAGCAGAACCCGCACAGGGGCAGGACACACCATATATTTT
TRBV6-1	few	.	TRBJ2-5	CASSKTDIETQYF	TGTGCCAGCTCTAAGACGGATATTGAGACCCAGTACTTC
TRBV11-2	.	.	TRBJ1-2	CASSFGGGDVYGYTF	TGTGCCAGCAGCTTCGGTGGAGGTGACGTCTATGGCTACACCTTC
TRBV2	.	.	TRBJ1-2	CASSEQTTNYGYTF	TGTGCCAGCAGTGAACAGACAACTAACTATGGCTACACCTTC
TRBV12-3/TRBV12-4	medium-sized	.	TRBJ2-1	CASSLIRRNNEQFF	TGTGCCAGCAGTTTAATAAGGAGAAACAATGAGCAGTTCTTC
TRBV20-1	medium-sized	TRBD2	TRBJ2-1	CSPGLAGDNEQFF	TGCAGTCCGGGACTAGCGGGAGACAATGAGCAGTTCTTC
TRBV11-2	.	.	TRBJ2-3	CASSSGRLGGTDTQYF	TGTGCCAGCAGTTCGGGACGGTTAGGTGGCACAGATACGCAGTATTTT
TRBV19	.	TRBD1	TRBJ1-6	CASSRRTGDRTPLHF	TGTGCCAGCAGCAGACGGACAGGGGATAGGACACCCCTCCACTTT
TRBV3-1	medium-sized	.	TRBJ2-7	CASSHGTFTYEQYF	TGTGCCAGCAGCCACGGGACTTTTACCTACGAGCAGTACTTC
TRBV5-1	medium-sized	.	TRBJ2-3	CASSTTGASTDTQYF	TGCGCCAGCAGCACTACAGGTGCTAGCACAGATACGCAGTATTTT
TRBV12-3/TRBV12-4	.	.	TRBJ1-3	CASSLRGGTTIYF	TGTGCCAGCAGTTTACGGGGGGGGACCACCATATATTTT
TRBV4-1	.	.	TRBJ1-5	CASSVSGTAFNQPQHF	TGCGCCAGCAGCGTGTCGGGAACGGCCTTTAATCAGCCCCAGCATTTT
TRBV5-4	few	TRBD1	TRBJ2-7	CASSAPGQGLNEQYF	TGTGCCAGCAGTGCTCCGGGACAGGGATTGAACGAGCAGTACTTC
TRBV19	few	.	TRBJ2-3	CASGGMDTQYF	TGTGCCAGTGGTGGGATGGATACGCAGTATTTT
TRBV6-1	few	TRBD2	TRBJ2-2	CASSLLAGGSTGELFF	TGTGCCAGCAGCCTTCTTGCGGGAGGTTCAACCGGGGAGCTGTTTTTT
TRBV11-3	.	TRBD2	TRBJ2-1	CASSLTSGDNEQFF	TGTGCCAGCAGCCTCACTAGCGGGGACAATGAGCAGTTCTTC
TRBV6-1	few	TRBD2	TRBJ2-2	CASRDRLAGSGTGELFF	TGTGCCAGCAGAGACCGACTAGCGGGGTCAGGCACCGGGGAGCTGTTTTTT
TRBV12-3/TRBV12-4	few	TRBD2	TRBJ2-7	CASSLREAYEQYF	TGTGCCAGCAGTTTACGGGAGGCCTACGAGCAGTACTTC
TRBV19	.	.	TRBJ1-2	CASSIVYGGAGYGYTF	TGTGCCAGTAGTATAGTATACGGGGGCGCAGGGTATGGCTACACCTTC
TRBV6-1	large	TRBD2	TRBJ2-7	CASSAIAGEKYEQYF	TGTGCCAGCAGTGCGATAGCGGGAGAGAAATACGAGCAGTACTTC
TRBV28	few	.	TRBJ2-6	CASSSRWVAGANVLTF	TGTGCCAGCAGTTCCCGGTGGGTGGCTGGGGCCAACGTCCTGACTTTC
TRBV6-2/TRBV6-3	few	.	TRBJ1-2	CASSYWPNYGYTF	TGTGCCAGCAGTTACTGGCCTAACTATGGCTACACCTTC
TRBV4-2	medium-sized	TRBD1	TRBJ2-7	CASSQEEGQGLEQYF	TGTGCCAGCAGCCAAGAGGAAGGACAGGGCTTAGAGCAGTACTTC
TRBV19	few	.	TRBJ1-5	CAGSQGVEHPQHF	TGTGCCGGTAGTCAGGGTGTGGAACATCCCCAGCATTTT
TRBV6-1	few	.	TRBJ1-1	CASSVTVNTEAFF	TGTGCCAGCAGTGTAACAGTGAACACTGAAGCTTTCTTT
TRBV5-1	many	.	TRBJ1-2	CASSLVGQPNYGYTF	TGCGCCAGCAGCTTGGTCGGACAGCCTAACTATGGCTACACCTTC
TRBV19	medium-sized	.	TRBJ2-2	CASSPPWRSTDTGELFF	TGTGCCAGTAGTCCCCCTTGGCGGTCGACTGACACCGGGGAGCTGTTTTTT
TRBV6-1	few	.	TRBJ1-5	CASSRGGSYGNQPQHF	TGTGCCAGCAGTAGGGGGGGGAGTTATGGCAATCAGCCCCAGCATTTT
TRBV25-1	.	TRBD1	TRBJ1-1	CASSDRDRAQRAFF	TGTGCCAGCAGTGACCGTGACAGGGCTCAACGAGCTTTCTTT
TRBV6-5	.	.	TRBJ1-5	CASSYRQGDQPQHF	TGTGCCAGCAGTTACCGTCAGGGAGACCAGCCCCAGCATTTT
TRBV5-1	medium-sized	.	TRBJ1-1	CASSLGQPNTEAFF	TGCGCCAGCAGCTTGGGACAGCCGAACACTGAAGCTTTCTTT
TRBV15	large	TRBD1	TRBJ2-7	CATSPRTGPYEQYF	TGTGCCACCAGCCCACGGACAGGCCCCTACGAGCAGTACTTC
TRBV19	.	.	TRBJ1-4	CASGGPPEKLFF	TGTGCCAGTGGGGGTCCGCCTGAAAAACTGTTTTTT
TRBV2	.	.	TRBJ1-1	CASLSGALGAFF	TGTGCCAGCTTGTCAGGGGCCCTGGGAGCTTTCTTT
TRBV12-3/TRBV12-4	few	TRBD1	TRBJ1-1	CASSRDRADEAFF	TGTGCCAGCAGTCGCGACAGGGCGGATGAAGCTTTCTTT
TRBV4-2	many	TRBD1	TRBJ2-7	CASSQADRGSNEQYF	TGTGCCAGCAGCCAAGCGGACAGGGGCTCCAACGAGCAGTACTTC
TRBV11-2	medium-sized	.	TRBJ1-1	CASSLAGSEAFF	TGTGCCAGCAGCTTAGCGGGCAGTGAAGCTTTCTTT
TRBV11-2	.	TRBD2	TRBJ2-1	CASSSFSGTYNEQFF	TGTGCCAGCAGCTCGTTTAGCGGGACCTACAATGAGCAGTTCTTC
TRBV2	.	TRBD1	TRBJ1-5	CASSGATGGYQPQHF	TGTGCCAGCTCGGGCGCGACAGGGGGCTATCAGCCCCAGCATTTT
TRBV6-6	.	.	TRBJ1-6	CASSYGGAFGSPLHF	TGTGCCAGCAGTTACGGAGGGGCGTTCGGTTCACCCCTCCACTTT
TRBV6-1	.	TRBD2	TRBJ2-1	CASSSGLAGGVVNEQFF	TGTGCCAGCAGCTCGGGACTAGCGGGAGGGGTTGTCAATGAGCAGTTCTTC